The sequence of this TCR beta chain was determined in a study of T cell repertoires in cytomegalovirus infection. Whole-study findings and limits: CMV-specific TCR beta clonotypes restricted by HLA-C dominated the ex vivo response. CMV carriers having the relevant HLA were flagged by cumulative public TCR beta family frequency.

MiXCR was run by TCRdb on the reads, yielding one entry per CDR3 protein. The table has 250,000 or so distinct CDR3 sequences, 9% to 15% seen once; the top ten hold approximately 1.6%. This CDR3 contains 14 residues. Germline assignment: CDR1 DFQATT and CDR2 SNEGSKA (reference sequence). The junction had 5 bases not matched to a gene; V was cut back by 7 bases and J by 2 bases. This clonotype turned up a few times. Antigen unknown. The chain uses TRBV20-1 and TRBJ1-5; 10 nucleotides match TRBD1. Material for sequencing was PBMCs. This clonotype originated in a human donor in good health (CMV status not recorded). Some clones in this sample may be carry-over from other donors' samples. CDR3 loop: CSVRTGGGNQPQHF. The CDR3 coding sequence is TGCAGTGTACGGACAGGGGGAGGCAATCAGCCCCAGCATTTT.